The clone carrying this TCR beta chain has just a few counts. Antigen unknown. Trimming removed 6 bases from V and 5 bases from J; junction bases left unmatched: 1. Germline values: CDR1 SQVTM, CDR2 ANQGSEA. CDR3 size: 11 residues. The data originate from a study of shared clonotypes between healthy human individuals. Whole-study context: Donor ages ranged 18 to 49 years: a couple of women, a few men.

Researchers ran the assay at a deep level. Here immunoSEQ multiplex PCR was the method, and the copy in TCRdb shows in-frame clones only, minus some. This sample carries 180,000 or so clones, around 93% of them seen once, and the ten largest clones take more than 0.065%. Whole-study results and caveats: Naive CD4 clonotypes overlapped across a few donors at approximately 5.3%.

This chain connects TRBV29-1 to TRBJ2-7; 10 nucleotides agree with TRBD1. This receptor was identified in a woman aged 25 to 45 in good health. Input material: naive CD4+ T cells sorted from blood. The subset was: CD45RA+ positively selected. DNA for the CDR3: TGCAGCGTGGGGACAGGGGACGAGCAGTACTTC. Translating gives CSVGTGDEQYF.